This T cell receptor (beta chain) is drawn from a study of T cell responses to AZD1222 COVID-19 vaccine. Profiling relied on immunoSEQ multiplex PCR, and the TCRdb table lists in-frame clones only, not all of them. This sample yields some 130,000 clones, of which 80% to 90% are seen a single time; 2.4% belongs to the top ten. The germline V gene encodes CDR1 MNHEY and CDR2 SVGAGI. V was pared by 2 bases and J by 9 bases, with 9 bases of the junction left unmatched. The CDR3 runs to 14 residues. This rearrangement joins TRBV6-5 to TRBJ1-1; 7 bases are a match to TRBD1. The source was peripheral blood, collected on day 0 of AZD1222 vaccination. The sequence was collected from an adult in good health. The CDR3 loop is CASSYAGTATKAFF. The CDR3 region has the DNA TGTGCCAGCAGTTACGCCGGGACAGCCACGAAAGCTTTCTTT.